Described below is a single T cell receptor (beta chain) sequence and its context. Its specificity is unknown. This record comes from a study of T cell responses to AZD1222 COVID-19 vaccine. Study findings and constraints: Donor demographics were predominantly white British with a female majority; clonal diversity may be underestimated.

Trimming removed 7 bases at V and 5 bases at J, with 17 bases between. CDR1 and CDR2 from the germline V gene are LNHDA and SQIVND (reference sequence). The CDR3 runs to 14 residues. Sequencing was performed with immunoSEQ multiplex PCR; in TCRdb, only in-frame clones are kept and a portion is missing. Found here are around 150,000 clones, roughly 85% of them singletons; the top ten hold under 8%. The sequenced sample was peripheral blood, obtained 28 days after the second dose of the MenACWY control vaccine. This TCR was sampled from an adult who received the MenACWY meningococcal vaccine as a control. The chain links TRBV19 to TRBJ1-1; D remains unclear. As DNA, the CDR3 is TGTGCCAGTACCCCCGAGGTGCGGGGTACTGAAGCTTTCTTT. It specifies CASTPEVRGTEAFF.